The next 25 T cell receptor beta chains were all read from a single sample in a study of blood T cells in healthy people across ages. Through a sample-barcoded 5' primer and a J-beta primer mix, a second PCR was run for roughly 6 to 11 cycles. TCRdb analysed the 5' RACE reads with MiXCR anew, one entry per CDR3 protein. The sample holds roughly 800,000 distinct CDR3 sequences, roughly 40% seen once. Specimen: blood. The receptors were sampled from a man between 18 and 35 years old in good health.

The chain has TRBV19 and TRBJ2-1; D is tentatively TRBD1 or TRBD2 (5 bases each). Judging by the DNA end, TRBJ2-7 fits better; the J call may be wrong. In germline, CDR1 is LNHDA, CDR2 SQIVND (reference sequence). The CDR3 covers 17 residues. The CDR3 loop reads CASSIDRDGPSYNEQYF. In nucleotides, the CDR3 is TGTGCCAGTAGTATAGATCGGGACGGCCCATCCTACAATGAGCAGTACTTC.

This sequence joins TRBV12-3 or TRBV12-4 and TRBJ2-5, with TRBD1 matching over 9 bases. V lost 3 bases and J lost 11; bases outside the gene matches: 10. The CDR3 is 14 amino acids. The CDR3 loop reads CASSFRQGGNEQYF. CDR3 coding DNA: TGTGCCAGCAGTTTTCGACAGGGGGGCAATGAGCAGTACTTC.

CDR3 loop: CSVRPRKTGINEQFF. CDR3 coding DNA: TGCAGCGTCAGGCCGAGGAAAACGGGCATCAATGAGCAGTTCTTC. The chain links TRBV29-1 to TRBJ2-1; D gene uncertain. With 6 bases removed from V and 6 bases from J, the gap between germline ends came to 21 bases. The CDR3 runs 15 residues. Germline CDR1 reads SQVTM; CDR2 reads ANQGSEA.

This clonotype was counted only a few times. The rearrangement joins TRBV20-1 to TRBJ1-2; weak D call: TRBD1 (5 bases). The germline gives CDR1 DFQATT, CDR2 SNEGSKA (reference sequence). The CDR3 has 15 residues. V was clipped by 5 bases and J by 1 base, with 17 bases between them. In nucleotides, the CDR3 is TGCAGTGCTCAGAAGGGGACGGACGATAACTATGGCTACACCTTC. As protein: CSAQKGTDDNYGYTF.

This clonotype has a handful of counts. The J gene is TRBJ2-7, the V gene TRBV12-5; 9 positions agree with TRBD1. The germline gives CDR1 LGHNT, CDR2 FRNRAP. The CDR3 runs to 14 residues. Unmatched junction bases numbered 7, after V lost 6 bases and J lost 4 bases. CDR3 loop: CASGRTGGVYEQYF. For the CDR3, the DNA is TGTGCTAGTGGGCGAACAGGGGGCGTATACGAGCAGTACTTC.

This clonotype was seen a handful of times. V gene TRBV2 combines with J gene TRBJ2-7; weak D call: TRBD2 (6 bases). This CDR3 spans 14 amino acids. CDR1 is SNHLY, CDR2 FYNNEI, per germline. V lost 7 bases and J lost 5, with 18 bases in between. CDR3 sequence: CASTPSVGLDEQYF. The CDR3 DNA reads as TGTGCCAGCACCCCTAGCGTGGGGCTGGACGAGCAGTACTTC. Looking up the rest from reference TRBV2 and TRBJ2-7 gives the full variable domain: EPEVTQTPSHQVTQMGQEVILRCVPISNHLYFYWYRQILGQKVEFLVSFYNNEISEKSEIFDDQFSVERPDGSNFTLKIRSTKLEDSAMYFCASTPSVGLDEQYFGPGTRLTVT.

Written as DNA, the CDR3 is TGTGCCAGCACCCGGGGGGCTAGAGGTTACGAGCAGTACTTC. Translating gives CASTRGARGYEQYF. The V gene is TRBV6-2 or TRBV6-3, the J gene TRBJ2-7; weak D call: TRBD2 (7 bases). Germline lookup yields CDR1 MNHEY and CDR2 SVGEGT. The CDR3 totals 14 residues. V was shortened by 7 bases and J by 4 bases, with 17 bases between the two germline ends.

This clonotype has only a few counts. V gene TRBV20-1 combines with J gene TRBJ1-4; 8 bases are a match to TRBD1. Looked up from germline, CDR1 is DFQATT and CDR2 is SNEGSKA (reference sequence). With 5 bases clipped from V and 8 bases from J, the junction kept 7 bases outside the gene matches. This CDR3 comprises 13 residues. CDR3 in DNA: TGCAGTGCTGACAGGGGAGGAGGGGAAAAACTGTTTTTT. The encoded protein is CSADRGGGEKLFF.

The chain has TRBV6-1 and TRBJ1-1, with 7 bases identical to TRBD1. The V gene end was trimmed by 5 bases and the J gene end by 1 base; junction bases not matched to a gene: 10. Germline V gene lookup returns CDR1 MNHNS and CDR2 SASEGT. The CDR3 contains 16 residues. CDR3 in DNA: TGTGCCAGCAGTCAAGGCTTTAACAGGGGGAACACTGAAGCTTTCTTT. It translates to CASSQGFNRGNTEAFF.

The CDR3 loop reads CASSLGQPYNRYGYTF. CDR3 in DNA: TGTGCCAGCAGCTTAGGACAGCCCTACAACCGCTATGGCTACACCTTC. The chain recombines TRBV7-2 with TRBJ1-2; D might be TRBD1 (5 bases). The ends were cut back, 1 base at V and 4 bases at J, with 16 bases in the middle. There are 16 residues in the CDR3. The germline gives CDR1 SGHTA, CDR2 FQGNSA.

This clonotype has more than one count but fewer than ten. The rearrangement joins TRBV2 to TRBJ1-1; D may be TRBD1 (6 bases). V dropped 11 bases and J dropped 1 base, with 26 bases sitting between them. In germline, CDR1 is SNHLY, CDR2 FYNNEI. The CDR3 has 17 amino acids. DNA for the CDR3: TGTGCCGCGTCCGGGGGGGGCCCGAGGTATAGGAACACTGAAGCTTTCTTT. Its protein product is CAASGGGPRYRNTEAFF.

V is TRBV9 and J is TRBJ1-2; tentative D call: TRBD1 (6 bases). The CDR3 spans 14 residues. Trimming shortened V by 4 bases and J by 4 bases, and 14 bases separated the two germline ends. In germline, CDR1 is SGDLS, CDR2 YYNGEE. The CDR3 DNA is TGTGCCAGCAGCCCCACAGACAGGAGCTATGGCTACACCTTC. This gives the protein CASSPTDRSYGYTF. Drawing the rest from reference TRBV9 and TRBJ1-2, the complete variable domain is DSGVTQTPKHLITATGQRVTLRCSPRSGDLSVYWYQQSLDQGLQFLIQYYNGEERAKGNILERFSAQQFPDLHSELNLSSLELGDSALYFCASSPTDRSYGYTFGSGTRLTVV.

For the CDR3, the DNA is TGTGCCAGCACCCCCCCTGGGGACAGGGTAGTGACAGATACGCAGTATTTT. This gives the protein CASTPPGDRVVTDTQYF. The rearrangement joins TRBV7-9 to TRBJ2-3; 9 nucleotides match TRBD1. Unmatched junction bases numbered 14, after V lost 7 bases and J lost 3 bases. The germline V gene has CDR1 SEHNR and CDR2 FQNEAQ (reference sequence). The CDR3 length is 17 residues.

The CDR3 here is CASSALGSGGTSEQFF. As DNA, the CDR3 is TGTGCCAGCAGCGCCCTCGGCAGCGGGGGGACCAGTGAGCAGTTCTTC. The chain joins TRBV9 to TRBJ2-1, with TRBD2 matching 9 bases. The CDR3 has 16 residues. The germline V gene has CDR1 SGDLS and CDR2 YYNGEE. V was pared by 3 bases and J by 9 bases, with 13 bases of the junction left unmatched.

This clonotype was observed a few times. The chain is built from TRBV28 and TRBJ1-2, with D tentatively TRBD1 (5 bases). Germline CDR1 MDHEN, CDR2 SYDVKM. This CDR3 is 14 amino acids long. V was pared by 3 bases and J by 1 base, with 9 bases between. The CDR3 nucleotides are TGTGCCAGCAGTTTGGGGGTATTTAACTATGGCTACACCTTC. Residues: CASSLGVFNYGYTF.

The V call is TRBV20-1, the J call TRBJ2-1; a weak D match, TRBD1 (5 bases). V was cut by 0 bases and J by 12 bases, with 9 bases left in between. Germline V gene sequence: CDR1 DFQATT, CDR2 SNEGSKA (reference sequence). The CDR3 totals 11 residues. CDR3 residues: CSARDRQGQFF. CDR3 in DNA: TGCAGTGCTAGAGATCGGCAGGGGCAGTTCTTC.

In DNA, the CDR3 is TGTGCCAGCAGCCAAGTGCCACGCGTCGAGCAGTACTTC. Translating gives CASSQVPRVEQYF. V gene TRBV3-1 combines with J gene TRBJ2-7; D is ambiguous. This CDR3 has 13 residues. CDR1 LGHDT and CDR2 YNNKEL come from the germline V gene (reference sequence). The germline V and J ends were trimmed by 1 base and 6 bases, with 10 bases remaining between them.

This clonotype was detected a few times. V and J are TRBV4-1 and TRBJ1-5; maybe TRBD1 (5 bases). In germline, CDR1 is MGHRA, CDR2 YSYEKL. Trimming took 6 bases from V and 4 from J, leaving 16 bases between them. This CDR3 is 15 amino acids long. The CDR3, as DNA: TGCGCCAGCAGGCGAGACCCTCAGGGAAATCAGCCCCAGCATTTT. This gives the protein CASRRDPQGNQPQHF.

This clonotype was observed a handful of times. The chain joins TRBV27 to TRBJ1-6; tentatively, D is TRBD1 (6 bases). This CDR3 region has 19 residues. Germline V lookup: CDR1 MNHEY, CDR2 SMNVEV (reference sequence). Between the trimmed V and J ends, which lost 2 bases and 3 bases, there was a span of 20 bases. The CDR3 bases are TGTGCCAGCAGTTTAGGTCAGGGGACCCTCCGGGACTATAATTCACCCCTCCACTTT. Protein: CASSLGQGTLRDYNSPLHF.

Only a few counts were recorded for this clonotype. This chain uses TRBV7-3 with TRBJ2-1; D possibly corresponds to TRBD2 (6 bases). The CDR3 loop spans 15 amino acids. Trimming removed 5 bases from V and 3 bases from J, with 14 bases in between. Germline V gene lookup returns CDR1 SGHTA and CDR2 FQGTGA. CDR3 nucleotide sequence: TGTGCCAGCAGCCCTCTATCGGGGGTCTACAATGAGCAGTTCTTC. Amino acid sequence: CASSPLSGVYNEQFF.

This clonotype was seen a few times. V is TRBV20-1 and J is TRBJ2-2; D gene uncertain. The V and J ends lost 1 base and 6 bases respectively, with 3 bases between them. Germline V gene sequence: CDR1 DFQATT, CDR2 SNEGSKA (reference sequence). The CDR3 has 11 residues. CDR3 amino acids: CSARGSGELFF. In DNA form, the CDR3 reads TGCAGTGCTAGAGGTTCCGGGGAGCTGTTTTTT.

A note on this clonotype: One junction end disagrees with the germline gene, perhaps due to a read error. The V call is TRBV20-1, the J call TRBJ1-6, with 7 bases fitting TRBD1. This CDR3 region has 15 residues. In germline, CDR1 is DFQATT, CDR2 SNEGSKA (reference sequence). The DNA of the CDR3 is TGCAGTGCAGCGGGACAGCCAATCTATAATTCACCCCCCCACTTT. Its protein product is CSAAGQPIYNSPPHF.

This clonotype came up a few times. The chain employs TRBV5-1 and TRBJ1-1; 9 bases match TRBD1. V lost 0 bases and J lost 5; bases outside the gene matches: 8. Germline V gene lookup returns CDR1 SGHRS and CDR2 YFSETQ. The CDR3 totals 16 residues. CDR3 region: CASSLAWDRVGTEAFF. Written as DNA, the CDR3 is TGCGCCAGCAGCTTGGCCTGGGACAGGGTGGGGACTGAAGCTTTCTTT.

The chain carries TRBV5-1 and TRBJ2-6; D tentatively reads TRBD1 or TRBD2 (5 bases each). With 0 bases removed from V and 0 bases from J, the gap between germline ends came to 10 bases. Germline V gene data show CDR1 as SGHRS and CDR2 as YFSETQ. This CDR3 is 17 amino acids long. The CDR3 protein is CASSLDGDPSGANVLTF. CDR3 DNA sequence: TGCGCCAGCAGCTTGGATGGGGACCCCTCTGGGGCCAACGTCCTGACTTTC.

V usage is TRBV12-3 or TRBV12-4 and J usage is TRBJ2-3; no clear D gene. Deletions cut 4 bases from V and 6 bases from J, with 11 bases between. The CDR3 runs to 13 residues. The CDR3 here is CASSSIRPDTQYF. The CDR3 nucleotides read TGTGCCAGCAGTTCCATAAGGCCGGATACGCAGTATTTT.